Each of the 23 T cell receptor beta chains below was sequenced from the same sample in a study of PD-1 blockade in classical Hodgkin lymphoma. TCRdb's copy holds only in-frame clones and misses some; the assay was immunoSEQ multiplex PCR. The sample shows about 47,000 clones, roughly 90% of them seen only once. The time point: newly diagnosed, previously untreated cHL patient sample. Sequenced: peripheral blood mononuclear cells (PBMCs). Source of these receptors: a human donor with classical Hodgkin lymphoma.

The chain couples TRBV19 to TRBJ1-2, with 7 bases lining up with TRBD1. Unmatched junction bases numbered 10, after V lost 4 bases and J lost 8 bases. Germline CDR1 and CDR2: LNHDA and SQIVND (reference sequence). The CDR3 spans 14 residues. CDR3 loop: CASSTPDRAGGYTF. CDR3 in DNA: TGTGCCAGTAGTACCCCCGACAGGGCGGGCGGCTACACCTTC.

The chain joins TRBV25-1 to TRBJ2-7; 9 bases fit TRBD1. Germline V CDR1 and CDR2: MGHDK, SYGVNS. V gave up 7 bases and J gave up 4 bases; unmatched junction bases: 8. The CDR3 has 14 residues. As DNA, the CDR3 is TGTGCCAGCACCCCGGGACAGGGAGTATACGAGCAGTACTTC. Amino acids: CASTPGQGVYEQYF.

A single count supports this clone. The rearrangement uses TRBV7-9 and TRBJ2-7; 10 nucleotides match TRBD2. CDR1 and CDR2 (germline): SEHNR, FQNEAQ (reference sequence). This CDR3 region has 14 residues. With 3 bases clipped from V and 4 bases from J, the junction kept 3 bases outside the gene matches. As DNA, the CDR3 is TGTGCCAGCAGCTTTGGGACTAGCGCTTACGAGCAGTACTTC. Its protein is CASSFGTSAYEQYF.

The J gene is TRBJ2-2, the V gene TRBV5-1; D call uncertain. The CDR3 runs 14 residues. V lost 4 bases to trimming and J lost 1 base, with 8 bases between them. Germline loops: CDR1 SGHRS, CDR2 YFSETQ. The CDR3 loop is CASSPSGNTGELFF. The CDR3 nucleotides are TGCGCCAGCAGCCCCTCGGGGAACACCGGGGAGCTGTTTTTT.

CDR3 region: CAWSVGNTEAFF. For the CDR3, the DNA is TGTGCCTGGAGTGTCGGCAACACTGAAGCTTTCTTT. The gene calls are TRBV30 and TRBJ1-1; D ambiguous. The V gene's germline CDR1 is GTSNPN and CDR2 SVGIG (reference sequence). Trimming left V 0 bases short and J 2 bases short, with 4 bases between. CDR3 size: 12 residues.

The gene calls are TRBV28 and TRBJ2-7; TRBD2 matches at 11 bases. CDR3 length: 15 amino acids. Germline CDR1 reads MDHEN; CDR2 reads SYDVKM. The V and J ends lost 5 bases and 0 bases, in that order; junction bases with no gene match: 3. The CDR3 DNA follows: TGTGCCAGCAGTGGGACTAGCGGACCCTCCTACGAGCAGTACTTC. Its protein product is CASSGTSGPSYEQYF. Looking up the rest from reference TRBV28 and TRBJ2-7 gives the full variable domain: DVKVTQSSRYLVKRTGEKVFLECVQDMDHENMFWYRQDPGLGLRLIYFSYDVKMKEKGDIPEGYSVSREKKERFSLILESASTNQTSMYLCASSGTSGPSYEQYFGPGTRLTVT.

The V and J genes are TRBV7-2 and TRBJ2-7, with D possibly matching TRBD2 (6 bases). CDR3 length equals 13 residues. The V gene lost 8 bases and the J gene lost 7 bases, with 18 bases spanning the gap. Germline V gives CDR1 SGHTA, CDR2 FQGNSA. In DNA form, the CDR3 reads TGTGCCAGCCCAGTCGCGGGGAGAGGGGAGCAGTACTTC. Encoded protein: CASPVAGRGEQYF.

This rearrangement joins TRBV28 to TRBJ2-7, with 8 bases identical to TRBD1. This CDR3 contains 13 residues. With 3 bases clipped from V and 6 bases from J, the junction kept 4 bases outside the gene matches. Germline lookup yields CDR1 MDHEN and CDR2 SYDVKM. CDR3 DNA sequence: TGTGCCAGCAGTTTCGGACAGGGAGGCGAGCAGTACGTC. Residues: CASSFGQGGEQYV.

The chain recombines TRBV5-4 with TRBJ1-1; D is undetermined. The germline V gene has CDR1 SGHNT and CDR2 YYREEE (reference sequence). Between the trimmed V and J ends, which lost 4 bases and 4 bases, there was a span of 11 bases. The CDR3 covers 13 residues. The CDR3 is CASSRSGGTEAFF. The CDR3 coding sequence is TGTGCCAGCAGCCGATCGGGCGGCACTGAAGCTTTCTTT.

The V and J genes are TRBV11-3 and TRBJ2-7; 8 nucleotides agree with TRBD1. The germline gives CDR1 SGHNT, CDR2 YENEEA. Losses at the gene ends were 5 bases for V and 9 bases for J; bases not matched to a gene: 15. CDR3 size: 15 residues. CDR3 amino acids: CASSPGQGEYDRQYF. CDR3 bases: TGTGCCAGCAGCCCAGGACAGGGAGAGTACGATCGGCAGTACTTC.

The gene calls are TRBV20-1 and TRBJ1-2, with a weak D call TRBD1 (5 bases). V lost 0 bases and J 8 bases, leaving 7 bases between the germline ends. Germline CDR1 DFQATT, CDR2 SNEGSKA (reference sequence). CDR3 length: 11 amino acids. Here the CDR3 reads CSARDRVGYTF. CDR3 DNA: TGCAGTGCTAGAGACAGGGTAGGCTACACCTTC.

The chain joins TRBV4-2 to TRBJ1-1, with D perhaps matching TRBD1 (5 bases). Germline V gene sequence: CDR1 LGHNA, CDR2 YNFKEQ. V was shortened by 3 bases and J by 5 bases, with 16 bases between the two germline ends. The CDR3 loop spans 15 amino acids. CDR3 coding DNA: TGTGCCAGCAGCCACCAGGGCCAGGGTTGGACTGAAGCTTTCTTT. This encodes CASSHQGQGWTEAFF.

V is TRBV6-6 and J is TRBJ2-5; D might be TRBD1 or TRBD2, each matching 5 bases. The CDR3 is 13 amino acids. Trimming cost V 4 bases and J 6 bases, with 12 bases left between them. Germline CDR1 is MNHNY and CDR2 is SVGAGI (reference sequence). Here the CDR3 reads CASSFGLGQTQYF. DNA of the CDR3: TGTGCCAGCAGTTTTGGACTGGGACAGACCCAGTACTTC.

This clone was detected once. This chain connects TRBV7-2 to TRBJ2-1; D possibly corresponds to TRBD2 (5 bases). The CDR3 consists of 11 residues. From germline, CDR1 is SGHTA and CDR2 FQGNSA. The V gene lost 4 bases and the J gene lost 7 bases, with 5 bases spanning the gap. The CDR3 loop is CASSWRNEQFF. The DNA for the CDR3 is TGTGCCAGCAGCTGGAGGAATGAGCAGTTCTTC.

CDR3 sequence reads: CASSLDRFFSGNQPQHF. The CDR3, as DNA: TGTGCCAGCAGTCTCGACCGTTTCTTCTCTGGGAATCAGCCCCAGCATTTT. The J gene is TRBJ1-5, the V gene TRBV27; D ambiguous. The ends were cut back, 5 bases at V and 4 bases at J, with 21 bases in the middle. Per the germline V gene, CDR1 is MNHEY and CDR2 is SMNVEV (reference sequence). The CDR3 runs to 17 residues.

V is TRBV9 and J is TRBJ1-1, with TRBD1 matching over 8 bases. This CDR3 is 13 amino acids long. Per the germline V gene, CDR1 is SGDLS and CDR2 is YYNGEE. V trimming: 3 bases; J trimming: 4 bases; junction bases outside the gene matches: 2. The CDR3 bases are TGTGCCAGCAGCGCCGACAGGGGCACTGAAGCTTTCTTT. Protein product: CASSADRGTEAFF.

This chain connects TRBV27 to TRBJ1-1; D ambiguous. V lost 0 bases and J lost 4, with 12 bases in between. CDR1 and CDR2 from the germline V gene are MNHEY and SMNVEV (reference sequence). CDR3 length: 15 amino acids. The CDR3 region is CASSLSVAVLTEAFF. DNA for the CDR3: TGTGCCAGCAGTTTATCGGTAGCAGTACTCACTGAAGCTTTCTTT.

By proportion, this clone is large. The rearrangement links TRBV7-9 to TRBJ2-3; D gene unclear. This CDR3 is built from 13 residues. Looked up from germline, CDR1 is SEHNR and CDR2 is FQNEAQ (reference sequence). Trimming removed 1 base at V and 4 bases at J, with 6 bases between. As DNA, the CDR3 is TGTGCCAGCAGCTTAGAGCAGGCAGATACGCAGTATTTT. Protein product: CASSLEQADTQYF.

The genes are TRBV5-1 and TRBJ2-1, with 13 positions matching TRBD2. Germline V lookup: CDR1 SGHRS, CDR2 YFSETQ. The CDR3 is 14 amino acids. With V trimmed by 5 bases and J by 4 bases, 0 bases remained unmatched. The CDR3 sequence: CASRLAGGYNEQFF. As DNA, the CDR3 is TGCGCCAGCAGACTAGCGGGAGGGTACAATGAGCAGTTCTTC.

The gene calls are TRBV30 and TRBJ2-5; no reliable D call. CDR1 GTSNPN and CDR2 SVGIG come from the germline V gene (reference sequence). V lost 3 bases, J lost 5 bases, and 7 bases lay in between. This CDR3 region has 11 residues. The CDR3 region has the DNA TGTGCCTGGAGGACGAAGGAGACCCAGTACTTC. Translated, it gives CAWRTKETQYF.

This clone appeared a single time. The CDR3 spells CATRPSSGRYSSTDTQYF. CDR3 DNA sequence: TGCGCCACCAGGCCCTCTAGCGGGAGGTACTCTAGCACAGATACGCAGTATTTT. The J gene is TRBJ2-3, the V gene TRBV5-1; 11 bases line up with TRBD2. The CDR3 contains 18 residues. Germline V gene data show CDR1 as SGHRS and CDR2 as YFSETQ. Losses at the gene ends were 9 bases for V and 0 bases for J; bases not matched to a gene: 15.

The chain carries TRBV5-1 and TRBJ2-3; possibly TRBD2 for D (6 bases). Looked up from germline, CDR1 is SGHRS and CDR2 is YFSETQ. The length of the CDR3 is 15 residues. V shed 1 base and J shed 5 bases, with 14 bases lying between them. The CDR3 DNA reads as TGCGCCAGCAGCTTGTATCCAGGAGCGGGAGATACGCAGTATTTT. Amino acids: CASSLYPGAGDTQYF.

The CDR3 loop reads CASSFGQGNEAFF. CDR3 nucleotides: TGTGCCAGCAGCTTCGGACAGGGCAATGAAGCTTTCTTT. The chain uses TRBV7-2 and TRBJ1-1; 8 bases are a match to TRBD1. V shed 3 bases and J 7 bases; nucleotides not matched to a gene: 4. The CDR3 runs to 13 residues. CDR1 and CDR2 from the germline V gene are SGHTA and FQGNSA.